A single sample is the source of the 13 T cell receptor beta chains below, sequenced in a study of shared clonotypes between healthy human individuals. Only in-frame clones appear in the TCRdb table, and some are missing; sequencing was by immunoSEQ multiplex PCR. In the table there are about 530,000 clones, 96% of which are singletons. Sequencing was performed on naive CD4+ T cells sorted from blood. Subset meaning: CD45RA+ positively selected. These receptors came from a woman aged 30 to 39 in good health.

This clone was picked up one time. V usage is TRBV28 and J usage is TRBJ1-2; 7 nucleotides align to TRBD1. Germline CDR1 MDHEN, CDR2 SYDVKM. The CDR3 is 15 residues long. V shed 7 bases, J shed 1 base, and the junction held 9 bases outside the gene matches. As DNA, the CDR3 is TGTGCCAGCACCTCCATGGGACAGATTAACTATGGCTACACCTTC. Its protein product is CASTSMGQINYGYTF.

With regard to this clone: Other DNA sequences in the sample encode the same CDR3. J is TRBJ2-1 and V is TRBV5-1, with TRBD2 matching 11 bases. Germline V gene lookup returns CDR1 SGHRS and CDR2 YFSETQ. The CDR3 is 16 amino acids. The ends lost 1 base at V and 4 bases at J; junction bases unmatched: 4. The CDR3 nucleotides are TGCGCCAGCAGCTTGACTAGCGGGAGTACTTACAATGAGCAGTTCTTC. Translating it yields CASSLTSGSTYNEQFF.

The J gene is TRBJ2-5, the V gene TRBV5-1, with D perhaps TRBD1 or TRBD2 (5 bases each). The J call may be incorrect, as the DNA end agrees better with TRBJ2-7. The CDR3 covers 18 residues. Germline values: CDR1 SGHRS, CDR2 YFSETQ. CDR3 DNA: TGCGCCAGCAGCTTGGGGACGGGACCATGGGACCTTCGCTACGAGCAGTACTTC. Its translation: CASSLGTGPWDLRYEQYF.

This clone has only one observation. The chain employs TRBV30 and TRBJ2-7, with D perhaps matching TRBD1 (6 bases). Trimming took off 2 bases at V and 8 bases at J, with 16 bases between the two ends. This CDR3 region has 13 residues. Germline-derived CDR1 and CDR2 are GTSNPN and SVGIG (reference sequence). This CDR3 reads CAWSWAGVGQQYF. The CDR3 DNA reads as TGTGCCTGGAGTTGGGCAGGGGTCGGGCAGCAGTACTTC. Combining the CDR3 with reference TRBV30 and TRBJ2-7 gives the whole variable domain SQTIHQWPATLVQPVGSPLSLECTVEGTSNPNLYWYRQAAGRGLQLLFYSVGIGQISSEVPQNLSASRPQDRQFILSSKKLLLSDSGFYLCAWSWAGVGQQYFGPGTRLTVT.

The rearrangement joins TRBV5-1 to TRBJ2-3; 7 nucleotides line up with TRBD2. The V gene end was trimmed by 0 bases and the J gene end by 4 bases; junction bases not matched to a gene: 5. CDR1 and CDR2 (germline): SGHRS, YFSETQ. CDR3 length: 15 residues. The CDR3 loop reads CASSLGLAVADTQYF. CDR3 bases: TGCGCCAGCAGCTTGGGTCTAGCGGTTGCAGATACGCAGTATTTT.

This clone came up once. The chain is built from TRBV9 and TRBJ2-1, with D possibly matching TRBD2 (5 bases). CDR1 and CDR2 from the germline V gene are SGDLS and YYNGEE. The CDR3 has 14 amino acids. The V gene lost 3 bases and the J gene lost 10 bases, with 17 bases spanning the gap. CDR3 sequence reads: CASSANTSPLEQFF. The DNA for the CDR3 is TGTGCCAGCAGCGCTAACACTAGTCCCCTCGAGCAGTTCTTC.

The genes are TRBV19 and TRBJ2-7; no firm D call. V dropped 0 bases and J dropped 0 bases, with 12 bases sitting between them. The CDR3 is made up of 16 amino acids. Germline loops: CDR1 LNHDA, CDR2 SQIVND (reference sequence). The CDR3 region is CASSIDVYSASYEQYF. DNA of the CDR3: TGTGCCAGTAGTATAGACGTATATTCTGCCTCCTACGAGCAGTACTTC.

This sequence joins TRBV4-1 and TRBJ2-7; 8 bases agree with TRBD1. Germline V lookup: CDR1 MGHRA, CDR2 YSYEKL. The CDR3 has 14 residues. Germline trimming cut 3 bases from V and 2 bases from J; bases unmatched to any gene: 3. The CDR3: CASSQRTGPYEQYF. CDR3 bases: TGCGCCAGCAGCCAGAGGACAGGGCCCTACGAGCAGTACTTC.

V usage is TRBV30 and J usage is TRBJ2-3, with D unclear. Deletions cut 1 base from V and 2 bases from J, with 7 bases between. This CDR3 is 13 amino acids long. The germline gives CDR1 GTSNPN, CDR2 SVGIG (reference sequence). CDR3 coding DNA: TGTGCCTGGAGTGAGGGCTCCACAGATACGCAGTATTTT. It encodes CAWSEGSTDTQYF. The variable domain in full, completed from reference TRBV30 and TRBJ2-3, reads SQTIHQWPATLVQPVGSPLSLECTVEGTSNPNLYWYRQAAGRGLQLLFYSVGIGQISSEVPQNLSASRPQDRQFILSSKKLLLSDSGFYLCAWSEGSTDTQYFGPGTRLTVL.

Here the CDR3 reads CSATPGGEQYF. CDR3 nucleotides: TGCAGTGCTACGCCCGGTGGCGAGCAGTACTTC. V is TRBV20-1 and J is TRBJ2-7; no reliable D call. The V end was cut by 4 bases, the J end by 6 bases, with 10 bases between. The CDR3 consists of 11 residues. The germline gives CDR1 DFQATT, CDR2 SNEGSKA (reference sequence).

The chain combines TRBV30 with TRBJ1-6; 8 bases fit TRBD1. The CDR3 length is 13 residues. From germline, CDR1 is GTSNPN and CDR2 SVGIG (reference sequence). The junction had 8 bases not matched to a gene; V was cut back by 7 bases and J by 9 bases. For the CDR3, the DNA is TGTGCCTTGCAGGGGGCGGCGGGTTCACCCCTCCACTTT. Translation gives CALQGAAGSPLHF.

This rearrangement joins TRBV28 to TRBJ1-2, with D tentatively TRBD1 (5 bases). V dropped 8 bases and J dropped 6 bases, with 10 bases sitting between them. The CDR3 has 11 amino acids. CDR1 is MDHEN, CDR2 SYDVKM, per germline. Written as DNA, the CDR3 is TGTGCCAGCTGGGGGGAGGATGGCTACACCTTC. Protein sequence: CASWGEDGYTF.

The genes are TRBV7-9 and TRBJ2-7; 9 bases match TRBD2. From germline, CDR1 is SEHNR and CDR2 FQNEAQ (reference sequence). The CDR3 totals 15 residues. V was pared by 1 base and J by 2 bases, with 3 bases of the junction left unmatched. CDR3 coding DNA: TGTGCCAGCAGCTTAGGGACTAGCGCCACCTACGAGCAGTACTTC. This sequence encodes CASSLGTSATYEQYF.